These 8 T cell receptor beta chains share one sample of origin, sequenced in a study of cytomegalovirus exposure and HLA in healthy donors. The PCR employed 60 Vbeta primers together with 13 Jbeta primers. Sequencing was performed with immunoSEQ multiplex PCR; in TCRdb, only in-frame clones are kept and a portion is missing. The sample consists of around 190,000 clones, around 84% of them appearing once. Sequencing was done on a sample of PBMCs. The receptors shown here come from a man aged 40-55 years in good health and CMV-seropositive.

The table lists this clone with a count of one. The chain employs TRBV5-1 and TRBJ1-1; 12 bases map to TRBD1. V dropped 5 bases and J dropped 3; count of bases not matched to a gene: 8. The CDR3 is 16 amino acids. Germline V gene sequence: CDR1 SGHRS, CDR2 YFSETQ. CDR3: CASRGTGGLPDTEAFF. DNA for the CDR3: TGCGCCAGCAGAGGGACAGGGGGCCTTCCCGACACTGAAGCTTTCTTT.

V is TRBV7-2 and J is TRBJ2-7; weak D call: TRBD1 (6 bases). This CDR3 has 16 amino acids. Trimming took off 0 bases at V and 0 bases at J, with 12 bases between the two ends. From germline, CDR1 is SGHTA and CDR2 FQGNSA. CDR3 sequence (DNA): TGTGCCAGCAGCTTAGCGGTGGGGGCCCTCTCCTACGAGCAGTACTTC. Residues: CASSLAVGALSYEQYF.

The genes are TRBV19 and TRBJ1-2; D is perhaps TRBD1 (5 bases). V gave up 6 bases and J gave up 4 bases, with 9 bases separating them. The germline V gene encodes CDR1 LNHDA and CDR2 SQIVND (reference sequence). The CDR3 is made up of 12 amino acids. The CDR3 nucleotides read TGTGCCAGTAGAGACAGCTTCTATGGCTACACCTTC. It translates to CASRDSFYGYTF.

For the CDR3, the DNA is TGTGCCAGCAGCGAGCGACCCTCGACTGGCTACGAGCAGTACTTC. Protein: CASSERPSTGYEQYF. The V call is TRBV2, the J call TRBJ2-7; D remains unclear. Per germline, CDR1 SNHLY and CDR2 FYNNEI. This CDR3 region has 15 residues. Deletions cut 6 bases from V and 3 bases from J, with 18 bases between.

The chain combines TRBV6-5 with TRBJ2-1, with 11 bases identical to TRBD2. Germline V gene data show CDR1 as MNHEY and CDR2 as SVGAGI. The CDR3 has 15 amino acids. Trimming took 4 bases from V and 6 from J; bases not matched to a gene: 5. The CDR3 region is CASSFLAGGLNEQFF. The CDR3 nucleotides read TGTGCCAGCAGTTTTCTAGCGGGGGGTCTCAATGAGCAGTTCTTC.

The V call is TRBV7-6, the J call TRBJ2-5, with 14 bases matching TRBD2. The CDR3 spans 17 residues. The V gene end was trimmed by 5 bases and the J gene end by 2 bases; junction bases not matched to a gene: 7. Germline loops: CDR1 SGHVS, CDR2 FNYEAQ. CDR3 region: CASSKGLAGASQETQYF. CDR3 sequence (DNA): TGTGCCAGCAGCAAGGGACTAGCGGGGGCCTCACAAGAGACCCAGTACTTC.

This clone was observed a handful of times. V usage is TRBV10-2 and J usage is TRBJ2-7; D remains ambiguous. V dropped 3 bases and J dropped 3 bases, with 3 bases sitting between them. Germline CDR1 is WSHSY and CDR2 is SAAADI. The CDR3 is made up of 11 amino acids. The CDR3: CASSDGYEQYF. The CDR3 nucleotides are TGCGCCAGCAGTGACGGCTACGAGCAGTACTTC.

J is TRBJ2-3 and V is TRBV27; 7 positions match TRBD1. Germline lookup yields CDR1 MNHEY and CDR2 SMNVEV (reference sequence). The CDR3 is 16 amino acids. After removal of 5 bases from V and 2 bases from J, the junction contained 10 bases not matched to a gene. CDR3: CASSPTRDRNTDTQYF. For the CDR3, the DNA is TGTGCCAGCAGTCCCACCAGGGACAGAAACACAGATACGCAGTATTTT.